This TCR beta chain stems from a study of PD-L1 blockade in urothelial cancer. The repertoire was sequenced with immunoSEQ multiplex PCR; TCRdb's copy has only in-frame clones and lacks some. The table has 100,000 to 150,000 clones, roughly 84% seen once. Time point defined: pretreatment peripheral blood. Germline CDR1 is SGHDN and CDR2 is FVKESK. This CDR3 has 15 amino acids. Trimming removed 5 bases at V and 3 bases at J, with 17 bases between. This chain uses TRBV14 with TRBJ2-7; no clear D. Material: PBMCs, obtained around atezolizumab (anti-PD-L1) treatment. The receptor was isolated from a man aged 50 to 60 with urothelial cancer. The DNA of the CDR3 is TGTGCCAGCAGCTGGCGCAGCGATCGTCACTACGAGCAGTACTTC. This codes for CASSWRSDRHYEQYF. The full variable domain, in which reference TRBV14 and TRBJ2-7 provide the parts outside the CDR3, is EAGVTQFPSHSVIEKGQTVTLRCDPISGHDNLYWYRRVMGKEIKFLLHFVKESKQDESGMPNNRFLAERTGGTYSTLKVQPAELEDSGVYFCASSWRSDRHYEQYFGPGTRLTVT.